The rows below give T cell receptor beta chains drawn from one sample of a study of OX40 agonist ivuxolimab in advanced cancers. Sequencing used immunoSEQ multiplex PCR; TCRdb keeps in-frame clones, though not all of them. The repertoire consists of around 17,000 clones, with 90% to 95% occurring once and the leading ten covering over 7%. Sequenced material: CD4+ or CD8+ T cells sorted from blood, taken in a trial of the OX40 agonist ivuxolimab. Receptor source: an adult with an advanced solid tumor such as melanoma, head and neck, liver or kidney cancer. CDR3s include the opening cysteine and the closing phenylalanine or tryptophan. A D gene is named only where the DNA matches it firmly. Rows may omit the clone size; those that give it use once, few, many or a size class.

j_call,v_call,clone_size,d_call,cdr3_aa,cdr3_nt
TRBJ1-1,TRBV5-6,once,NA,CASSLTQNTEAFF,TGTGCCAGCAGCTTGACCCAGAACACTGAAGCTTTCTTT
TRBJ2-2,TRBV10-2,once,TRBD1,CASSGRPGQGMHTGELFF,TGCGCCAGCAGTGGCCGACCGGGACAGGGGATGCACACCGGGGAGCTGTTTTTT
TRBJ2-7,TRBV5-1,NA,NA,CASSLGGARYEQYF,TGCGCCAGCAGCTTGGGCGGGGCACGCTACGAGCAGTACTTC
TRBJ1-2,TRBV23-1,NA,NA,CASSQSHGYTF,TGCGCCAGCAGTCAATCGCATGGCTACACCTTC
TRBJ2-5,TRBV2,NA,TRBD2,CASSEEGVAGGETQYF,TGTGCCAGCAGTGAAGAAGGGGTAGCGGGGGGAGAGACCCAGTACTTC
TRBJ2-7,TRBV4-2,NA,TRBD2,CASSQDPASGGARYEQYF,TGTGCCAGCAGCCAAGATCCCGCTAGCGGGGGGGCTCGTTACGAGCAGTACTTC
TRBJ1-1,TRBV5-4,NA,TRBD1,CASSHRQGAGTEAFF,TGTGCCAGCAGCCACAGACAGGGGGCAGGAACTGAAGCTTTCTTT
TRBJ2-5,TRBV4-1,NA,NA,CASSQDHMREAQYF,TGCGCCAGCAGCCAAGATCACATGAGGGAGGCCCAGTACTTC
TRBJ2-1,TRBV10-3,NA,NA,CAVGWSGNEQFF,TGTGCCGTTGGGTGGTCCGGGAATGAGCAGTTCTTC
TRBJ1-1,TRBV5-1,NA,TRBD1,CASSLEGADTEAFF,TGCGCCAGCAGCTTGGAGGGGGCGGACACTGAAGCTTTCTTT
TRBJ2-7,TRBV13,NA,TRBD1,CASSGVGQGGYEQYF,TGTGCCAGCAGCGGAGTAGGACAGGGGGGCTACGAGCAGTACTTC
TRBJ1-1,TRBV5-6,NA,NA,CASSILQGNTEAFF,TGTGCCAGCAGCATCCTACAGGGGAACACTGAAGCTTTCTTT
TRBJ1-2,TRBV9,NA,TRBD1,CASSAAPTGAFGYTF,TGTGCCAGCAGCGCTGCCCCGACAGGGGCCTTCGGCTACACCTTC
TRBJ1-1,TRBV4-2,NA,TRBD1,CASSQEEEAGGANTEAFF,TGTGCCAGCAGCCAAGAAGAGGAAGCAGGGGGCGCAAACACTGAAGCTTTCTTT
TRBJ2-1,TRBV19,NA,TRBD2,CASSIALAGGFNEQFF,TGTGCCAGTAGTATAGCTCTAGCGGGAGGGTTCAATGAGCAGTTCTTC
TRBJ1-1,TRBV5-1,NA,NA,CASSLVTPARNTEAFF,TGCGCCAGCAGCTTAGTAACTCCCGCCCGGAACACTGAAGCTTTCTTT
TRBJ2-7,TRBV6-5,NA,NA,CASGARREQYF,TGTGCCAGCGGGGCCCGACGGGAGCAGTACTTC
TRBJ2-5,TRBV4-1,once,NA,CASSHVLLGREAQEAQYF,TGCGCCAGCAGCCACGTACTCCTTGGCAGGGAGGCCCAGGAGGCCCAGTACTTC
TRBJ1-3,TRBV4-1,NA,NA,CASSQVGISGNTIYF,TGCGCCAGCAGCCAAGTTGGGATTTCTGGAAACACCATATATTTT
TRBJ2-3,TRBV5-6,NA,NA,CASSLAGLLSRTDTQYF,TGTGCCAGCAGCTTGGCTGGCCTCCTCTCCCGCACAGATACGCAGTATTTT
TRBJ2-7,TRBV27,NA,NA,CASSPMTGYEQYF,TGTGCCAGCAGCCCCATGACGGGGTACGAGCAGTACTTC
TRBJ2-3,TRBV9,NA,TRBD1,CASSVVLGQGLDTQYF,TGTGCCAGCAGCGTAGTCTTAGGACAGGGATTAGATACGCAGTATTTT
TRBJ1-1,TRBV5-4,NA,NA,CASSLGAPGTEAFF,TGTGCCAGCAGCTTGGGCGCCCCAGGCACTGAAGCTTTCTTT
TRBJ2-1,TRBV4-3,NA,TRBD1,CASSQRTGGENEQFF,TGCGCCAGCAGCCAGCGGACAGGGGGCGAAAATGAGCAGTTCTTC
TRBJ1-5,TRBV7-8,NA,NA,CAGSLAQGTHQPQHF,TGTGCCGGCAGCTTAGCGCAAGGGACCCATCAGCCCCAGCATTTT
TRBJ2-3,TRBV5-6,NA,NA,CASSSDRTDTQYF,TGTGCCAGCAGCTCCGACCGTACAGATACGCAGTATTTT
TRBJ1-2,TRBV2,NA,TRBD1,CASSEGTGLNYGYTF,TGTGCCAGCAGTGAAGGGACAGGCTTAAACTATGGCTACACCTTC
TRBJ2-7,TRBV7-6,NA,TRBD2,CASSLGRDYYTYEQYF,TGTGCCAGCAGCTTGGGCCGGGACTACTACACCTACGAGCAGTACTTC
TRBJ2-3,TRBV6-6,NA,TRBD1,CASRQGAGQYF,TGTGCCAGCAGGCAGGGGGCAGGGCAGTATTTT
TRBJ2-7,TRBV2,NA,NA,CASSAGTGAYEQYF,TGTGCCAGCAGCGCCGGGACGGGAGCCTACGAGCAGTACTTC
TRBJ2-1,TRBV19,once,NA,CASGIGTGSYNEQFF,TGTGCCAGTGGAATCGGGACGGGCTCCTACAATGAGCAGTTCTTC
TRBJ1-2,TRBV29-1,NA,NA,CSVEDLGGSSNYGYTF,TGCAGCGTTGAAGATCTTGGCGGGAGTTCTAACTATGGCTACACCTTC
TRBJ2-7,TRBV30,NA,NA,CAWMGRNYYEQYF,TGTGCCTGGATGGGACGAAACTACTACGAGCAGTACTTC
TRBJ1-1,TRBV11-2,NA,NA,CASSLGEAFF,TGTGCCAGCAGCTTAGGTGAAGCTTTCTTT
TRBJ2-3,TRBV14,NA,NA,CASSQLGGPPDTQYF,TGTGCCAGCAGCCAATTAGGGGGGCCACCAGATACGCAGTATTTT
TRBJ2-1,TRBV2,NA,NA,CAIATGSSYNEQFF,TGTGCCATCGCCACAGGGAGCTCCTACAATGAGCAGTTCTTC
TRBJ2-7,TRBV19,medium-sized,TRBD1,CASSMGQGAYEQYF,TGTGCCAGTAGTATGGGGCAGGGGGCCTACGAGCAGTACTTC
TRBJ1-1,TRBV7-9,NA,NA,CASSFGGVGAFF,TGTGCCAGCAGCTTCGGGGGCGTGGGAGCTTTCTTT
TRBJ1-1,TRBV27,NA,TRBD1,CASSLQGVRTEAFF,TGTGCCAGCAGTTTACAGGGGGTGAGGACTGAAGCTTTCTTT
TRBJ2-3,TRBV13,NA,TRBD1,CASSLVRQGEDTQYF,TGTGCCAGCAGCTTAGTGCGACAGGGGGAAGATACGCAGTATTTT
TRBJ2-7,TRBV4-1,NA,TRBD1,CASSQTSGGFYEQYF,TGCGCCAGCAGCCAAACCTCAGGGGGCTTCTACGAGCAGTACTTC
TRBJ2-7,TRBV11-1,NA,NA,CASSPSGTLYEQYF,TGTGCCAGCAGCCCATCCGGGACTTTATACGAGCAGTACTTC
TRBJ2-5,TRBV7-9,NA,TRBD2,CASTLPISGGTETQYF,TGTGCCAGCACCCTCCCGATAAGCGGGGGGACAGAGACCCAGTACTTC
TRBJ2-1,TRBV5-1,NA,NA,CARWANEQFF,TGCGCTCGGTGGGCCAATGAGCAGTTCTTC
TRBJ2-7,TRBV11-3,NA,NA,CASSSPAGEQYF,TGTGCCAGCAGCTCCCCGGCGGGGGAGCAGTACTTC
TRBJ1-2,TRBV2,NA,NA,CASSEEKGQHYGYTF,TGTGCCAGCAGTGAAGAGAAAGGGCAGCACTATGGCTACACCTTC
TRBJ2-7,TRBV4-1,NA,TRBD1,CASSPRDRGLHEQYF,TGCGCCAGCAGCCCCCGGGACAGGGGCCTTCACGAGCAGTACTTC
TRBJ2-5,TRBV7-8,NA,NA,CASSSHRHQETQYF,TGTGCCAGCAGCTCCCACAGGCACCAAGAGACCCAGTACTTC
TRBJ2-5,TRBV27,once,NA,CASSSLAHQETQYF,TGTGCCAGCAGTTCACTAGCTCACCAAGAGACCCAGTACTTC
TRBJ2-3,TRBV5-4,NA,NA,CASSPPDFLDTQYF,TGTGCCAGCAGTCCGCCAGATTTCTTAGATACGCAGTATTTT
TRBJ2-7,TRBV29-1,NA,NA,CSARDGSYEQYF,TGCAGCGCAAGGGACGGGTCCTACGAGCAGTACTTC
TRBJ2-1,TRBV13,NA,NA,CASSLIRDEQFF,TGTGCCAGCAGCTTAATCAGGGATGAGCAGTTCTTC
TRBJ2-7,TRBV5-6,NA,NA,CASSKISEQYF,TGTGCCAGCAGCAAGATAAGCGAGCAGTACTTC
TRBJ2-7,TRBV11-3,NA,NA,CASSERDKNPYEQYF,TGTGCCAGCAGCGAAAGGGACAAAAACCCGTACGAGCAGTACTTC
TRBJ2-5,TRBV11-3,NA,NA,CASSLSILGVRKETQYF,TGTGCCAGCAGCTTATCCATTTTGGGGGTTCGGAAGGAGACCCAGTACTTC
TRBJ1-5,TRBV21-1,NA,NA,CASSKGGAWSNQPQHF,TGTGCCAGCAGCAAAGGAGGGGCGTGGAGCAATCAGCCCCAGCATTTT
TRBJ1-2,TRBV14,few,NA,CASSQRGGSGYTF,TGTGCCAGCAGCCAGAGGGGAGGGAGTGGCTACACCTTC
TRBJ1-2,TRBV7-9,NA,NA,CASSLGPDGYTF,TGTGCCAGCAGCTTAGGACCTGATGGCTACACCTTC
TRBJ1-1,TRBV28,NA,NA,CASSLTPPEAFF,TGTGCCAGCAGTTTAACCCCCCCTGAAGCTTTCTTT